The 8 T cell receptor beta chains presented below share a single source sample, sequenced in a study of blood T cell repertoires in COVID-19. TCRdb keeps only in-frame clones here, not all; method: immunoSEQ multiplex PCR. This table has 110,000 to 150,000 clones, approximately 80% appearing once. Sequencing was performed on PBMCs or T cells enriched from blood (not recorded which). The receptors shown here come from a middle-aged woman who had recovered from COVID-19.

This chain connects TRBV19 to TRBJ2-3; D is unclear. V was clipped by 6 bases and J by 2 bases, with 12 bases between them. The length of the CDR3 is 14 residues. Germline V CDR1 and CDR2: LNHDA, SQIVND (reference sequence). The DNA of the CDR3 is TGTGCCAGTAGCCCCCAGGCCACCACAGATACGCAGTATTTT. As protein: CASSPQATTDTQYF.

The V call is TRBV10-3, the J call TRBJ2-2; D unclear. Trimming left V 7 bases short and J 3 bases short, with 12 bases between. Germline V CDR1 and CDR2: ENHRY, SYGVKD. The CDR3 runs to 14 residues. CDR3 residues: CAIMRNKDTGELFF. In nucleotides, the CDR3 is TGTGCCATCATGCGCAATAAAGACACCGGGGAGCTGTTTTTT.

J is TRBJ1-4 and V is TRBV7-8, with TRBD1 as a possible D gene (6 bases). V shed 4 bases and J shed 12 bases, with 15 bases lying between them. The CDR3 contains 13 residues. Germline V gene data show CDR1 as SGHVS and CDR2 as FQNEAQ. The CDR3 nucleotides are TGTGCCAGCAGCTCCCTGACAGGTCTCGAACTGTTTTTT. As protein: CASSSLTGLELFF.

This clone was seen once. The chain links TRBV9 to TRBJ1-3, with a weak D call TRBD1 (5 bases). Germline-derived CDR1 and CDR2 are SGDLS and YYNGEE. With 3 bases removed from V and 0 bases from J, the gap between germline ends came to 13 bases. This CDR3 has 16 residues. The CDR3 sequence is CASSEDIIPSGNTIYF. CDR3 coding DNA: TGTGCCAGCAGCGAGGACATCATACCCTCTGGAAACACCATATATTTT.

This chain connects TRBV7-9 to TRBJ1-2; possible D gene TRBD1, 6 bases. Trimming cost V 8 bases and J 6 bases, with 16 bases left between them. The CDR3 covers 13 residues. Per germline, CDR1 SEHNR and CDR2 FQNEAQ (reference sequence). In nucleotides, the CDR3 is TGTGCCAGCGGGGGGGCGCGAGTGAATGGCTACACCTTC. Translation gives CASGGARVNGYTF.

The chain employs TRBV9 and TRBJ2-7; D remains ambiguous. The germline V and J ends were trimmed by 0 bases and 2 bases, with 6 bases remaining between them. This CDR3 spans 13 amino acids. Germline lookup yields CDR1 SGDLS and CDR2 YYNGEE. CDR3 nucleotides: TGTGCCAGCAGCGTAGACGGTGCCTACGAGCAGTACTTC. It codes for CASSVDGAYEQYF.

The chain combines TRBV2 with TRBJ1-6; 10 nucleotides align to TRBD1. This CDR3 has 15 amino acids. Germline values: CDR1 SNHLY, CDR2 FYNNEI. V trimming: 6 bases; J trimming: 6 bases; junction bases outside the gene matches: 5. In DNA form, the CDR3 reads TGTGCCAGCAGGACAGGGGGCACGGGTAATTCACCCCTCCACTTT. It yields the protein CASRTGGTGNSPLHF.

This clone appeared a single time. V is TRBV9 and J is TRBJ1-1; no definite D call. Germline V gives CDR1 SGDLS, CDR2 YYNGEE. Trimming left V 0 bases short and J 5 bases short, with 14 bases between. The CDR3 extends over 15 amino acids. CDR3: CASSVVDSGITEAFF. The CDR3 coding sequence is TGTGCCAGCAGCGTAGTAGACTCGGGGATAACTGAAGCTTTCTTT.